Included here is one T cell receptor beta chain sequence, with context. What it recognizes is unknown. This entry belongs to a study of somatic mutations in cytotoxic T cells in rheumatoid arthritis. Study background: Flow sorting yielded some V beta antibody-stained T-cell populations at nearly 100% purity, among them V beta1+ cells sequenced for TCRB.

Magnetic beads with positive selection isolated CD4+ and CD8+ fractions, whose purity was verified by flow cytometry. General study findings and limits: A largest CD8+ clone above 20% of CD8+ cells occurred in about an eighth of the roughly 60 patients. Rheumatoid arthritis patients showed CD8+ clonality increasing with age, unlike healthy controls.

Data came from immunoSEQ multiplex PCR; TCRdb stores just in-frame clones and leaves some out. The sample records over 10,000 clones, roughly 87% being singletons. This CDR3 has 16 amino acids. Trimming removed 7 bases from V and 2 bases from J, with 18 bases in between. Germline-derived CDR1 and CDR2 are MDHEN and SYDVKM. The chain couples TRBV28 to TRBJ1-5; D is undetermined. The specimen was CD8+ T cells sorted from blood. This TCR was recovered from a woman aged 55-69 years in good health. The CDR3 is CASKREGSSGNQPQHF. The CDR3 nucleotides read TGTGCCAGCAAAAGGGAAGGGAGTTCGGGCAATCAGCCCCAGCATTTT.